This T cell receptor (beta chain) stems from a study of blood T cell repertoires in COVID-19. Whole-study context: Nucleic acid was either cDNA or gDNA, and it came from T cells, B-cell-depleted T cells, or PBMCs.

The repertoire was sequenced with immunoSEQ multiplex PCR; TCRdb's copy has only in-frame clones and lacks some. The sample shows 230,000 or so clones, 80% to 85% of them seen only once. The CDR3 has 16 residues. The junction had 6 bases not matched to a gene; V was cut back by 4 bases and J by 5 bases. Germline V lookup: CDR1 SGHNT, CDR2 YYREEE (reference sequence). This TCR was recovered from a man aged 50 or older who had recovered from COVID-19. The chain recombines TRBV5-4 with TRBJ2-2, with 12 nucleotides matching TRBD2. Input material: PBMCs or T cells enriched from blood (not recorded which). The CDR3 sequence: CASSGWTSGATGELFF. The CDR3 bases are TGTGCCAGCAGCGGCTGGACTAGCGGGGCTACCGGGGAGCTGTTTTTT.